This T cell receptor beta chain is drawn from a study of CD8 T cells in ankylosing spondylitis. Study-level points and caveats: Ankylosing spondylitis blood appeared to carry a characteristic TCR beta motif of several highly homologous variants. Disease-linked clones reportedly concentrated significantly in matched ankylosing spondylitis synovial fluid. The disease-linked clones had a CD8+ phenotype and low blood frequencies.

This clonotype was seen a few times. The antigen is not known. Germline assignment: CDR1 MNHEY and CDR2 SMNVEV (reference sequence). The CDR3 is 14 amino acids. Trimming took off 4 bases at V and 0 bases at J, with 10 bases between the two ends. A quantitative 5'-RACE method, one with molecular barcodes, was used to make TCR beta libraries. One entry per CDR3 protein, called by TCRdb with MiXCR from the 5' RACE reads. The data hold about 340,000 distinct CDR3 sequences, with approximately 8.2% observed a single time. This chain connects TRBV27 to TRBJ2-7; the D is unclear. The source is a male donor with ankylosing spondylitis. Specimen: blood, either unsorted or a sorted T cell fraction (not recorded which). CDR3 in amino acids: CASSSPLSSYEQYF. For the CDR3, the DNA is TGTGCCAGCAGTTCCCCACTGAGCTCCTACGAGCAGTACTTC.